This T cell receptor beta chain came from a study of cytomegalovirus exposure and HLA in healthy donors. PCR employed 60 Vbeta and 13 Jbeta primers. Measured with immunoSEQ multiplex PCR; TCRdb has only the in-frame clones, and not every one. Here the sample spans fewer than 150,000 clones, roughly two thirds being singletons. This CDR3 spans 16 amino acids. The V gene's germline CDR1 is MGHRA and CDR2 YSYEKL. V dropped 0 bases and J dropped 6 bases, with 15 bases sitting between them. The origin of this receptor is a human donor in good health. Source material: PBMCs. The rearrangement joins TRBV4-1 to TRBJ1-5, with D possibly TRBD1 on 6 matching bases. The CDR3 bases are TGCGCCAGCAGCCAAGAGTCCCGACAGGAAGGTCAGCCCCAGCATTTT. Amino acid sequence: CASSQESRQEGQPQHF.